This TCR beta chain was sequenced for a study of T cell repertoires in cytomegalovirus infection. Study background: Indications came from public TCR beta signatures; they pointed to CMV infection and to a matching HLA type. The study, taken as a whole, reports: HLA-C-restricted CMV clonotypes gave the most frequent clonotype in two of eight donors. Cumulative frequency (of public TCR beta family members) identified carriers of CMV plus the relevant HLA.

This clonotype was recorded many times. The antigen remains undetermined. TCRdb re-called the reads with MiXCR, one entry per CDR3 protein. Among roughly 300,000 distinct CDR3 sequences listed, 9.5% were seen once. Per the germline V gene, CDR1 is SGHTA and CDR2 is FQGNSA. The CDR3 has 15 amino acids. The J segment lost 4 bases and the V segment lost 5 bases, leaving 6 bases of the junction unmatched. The sequenced sample consisted of PBMCs. This chain connects TRBV7-2 to TRBJ1-3; 9 positions agree with TRBD1. This TCR derives from a human donor in good health (CMV status not recorded). Some clones in this sample may be carry-over from other donors' samples. The CDR3 loop reads CASSLLGQGGNTIYF. The CDR3 DNA follows: TGTGCCAGCAGCCTATTGGGACAGGGAGGAAACACCATATATTTT.